Presented here are 22 T cell receptor beta chains from one specimen sequenced in a study of shared clonotypes between healthy human individuals. Clones were sequenced by immunoSEQ multiplex PCR, and TCRdb holds only the in-frame ones, with some missing. The sample carries fewer than 550,000 clones, about 75% recorded once. The sequenced sample consisted of PBMCs. These TCRs come from a woman in her forties in good health. Some clones in this sample may be carry-over from other donors' samples.

This chain joins TRBV18 and TRBJ2-1, with D unresolved. CDR1 is KGHSH, CDR2 LQKENI, per germline. V was pared by 3 bases and J by 5 bases, with 2 bases between. This CDR3 contains 11 residues. Here the CDR3 reads CASSPDNEQFF. In DNA, the CDR3 is TGTGCCAGCTCACCGGACAATGAGCAGTTCTTC.

J is TRBJ2-1 and V is TRBV7-9; TRBD1 agrees at 7 bases. The CDR3 runs 13 residues. V lost 5 bases to trimming and J lost 5 bases; unmatched junction nucleotides: 3. The V gene's germline CDR1 is SEHNR and CDR2 FQNEAQ (reference sequence). The CDR3 DNA follows: TGTGCCAGCAGCAGGACAGGCGACAATGAGCAGTTCTTC. It specifies CASSRTGDNEQFF.

Concerning this clone: This sample also contains other DNA sequences that code for the same CDR3. V and J are TRBV7-2 and TRBJ2-1; 7 bases align to TRBD2. From germline, CDR1 is SGHTA and CDR2 FQGNSA. This CDR3 is 15 amino acids long. V lost 1 base, J lost 8 bases, and 8 bases stayed unmatched. CDR3 sequence reads: CASSLGGRAVDEQFF. The CDR3 nucleotides are TGTGCCAGCAGCTTAGGGGGGAGGGCCGTGGATGAGCAGTTCTTC.

The chain uses TRBV5-6 and TRBJ2-4; D tentatively reads TRBD1 or TRBD2 (6 bases each). The CDR3 runs to 16 residues. Germline CDR1 reads SGHDT; CDR2 reads YYEEEE. Trimming took off 3 bases at V and 2 bases at J, with 15 bases between the two ends. The CDR3 protein is CASSWGAGSSKNIQYF. CDR3 in DNA: TGTGCCAGCAGCTGGGGGGCCGGGAGTTCCAAAAACATTCAGTACTTC.

This chain uses TRBV7-8 with TRBJ2-7, with D possibly TRBD2 on 6 matching bases. Trimming removed 1 base at V and 0 bases at J, with 13 bases between. The length of the CDR3 is 16 residues. Germline loops: CDR1 SGHVS, CDR2 FQNEAQ. The chain's CDR3 is CASSLVLARSSYEQYF. The CDR3 nucleotides are TGTGCCAGCAGCTTAGTTCTAGCGCGAAGCTCCTACGAGCAGTACTTC.

The chain joins TRBV6-4 to TRBJ2-7; D might be TRBD1 (6 bases). Germline V gives CDR1 MRHNA, CDR2 SNTAGT. This CDR3 comprises 14 residues. The V gene lost 4 bases and the J gene lost 2 bases, with 12 bases spanning the gap. The CDR3 spells CASSVGQGPYEQYF. In DNA form, the CDR3 reads TGTGCCAGCAGTGTTGGTCAGGGGCCCTACGAGCAGTACTTC.

There are many counts of this clone. The chain carries TRBV6-1 and TRBJ2-1, with D perhaps matching TRBD1 (6 bases). The ends were cut back, 3 bases at V and 4 bases at J, with 13 bases in the middle. The CDR3 has 15 amino acids. Germline values: CDR1 MNHNS, CDR2 SASEGT. The DNA for the CDR3 is TGTGCCAGCAGTGACCCTCCGGGACAATACAATGAGCAGTTCTTC. Amino acids: CASSDPPGQYNEQFF.

The genes are TRBV19 and TRBJ2-6; no clear D gene. The V gene lost 7 bases and the J gene lost 0 bases, with 10 bases spanning the gap. CDR1 LNHDA and CDR2 SQIVND come from the germline V gene (reference sequence). This CDR3 comprises 15 residues. CDR3 sequence reads: CASNIGNSGANVLTF. For the CDR3, the DNA is TGTGCCAGTAATATCGGAAACTCTGGGGCCAACGTCCTGACTTTC.

The J gene is TRBJ2-2, the V gene TRBV5-1; D remains ambiguous. With 0 bases removed from V and 4 bases from J, the gap between germline ends came to 7 bases. The CDR3 is made up of 14 amino acids. CDR1 SGHRS and CDR2 YFSETQ come from the germline V gene. The CDR3 nucleotides are TGCGCCAGCAGCTTGGCTGGGTTCACCGGGGAGCTGTTTTTT. As protein: CASSLAGFTGELFF.

On this clone itself: Sequence at one end of the junction differs from germline and may be a read error. Within the sample, other DNA sequences also encode this same CDR3. The chain joins TRBV4-1 to TRBJ1-4; weak D call: TRBD1 (5 bases). This CDR3 has 16 amino acids. The germline CDR1 and CDR2 sequences are MGHRA and YSYEKL. CDR3 in DNA: TGCGCTAGCAGCCGGTCCCAGGGTCAGGATAATGAAAAACTGTTTTTT. This codes for CASSRSQGQDNEKLFF.

The V and J genes are TRBV7-2 and TRBJ2-1; 9 bases are shared with TRBD2. CDR3 size: 16 residues. The J segment lost 4 bases and the V segment lost 0 bases, leaving 4 bases of the junction unmatched. CDR1 and CDR2 from the germline V gene are SGHTA and FQGNSA. The CDR3 loop is CASSLASSGTYNEQFF. CDR3 coding DNA: TGTGCCAGCAGCTTAGCGTCTAGCGGGACATACAATGAGCAGTTCTTC.

The chain has TRBV19 and TRBJ1-5, with D possibly TRBD1 on 6 matching bases. From germline, CDR1 is LNHDA and CDR2 SQIVND (reference sequence). Trimming shortened V by 5 bases and J by 5 bases, and 19 bases separated the two germline ends. This CDR3 region has 16 residues. Written as DNA, the CDR3 is TGTGCCAGTAGTCCCCCCGGACAGATCGGGTATCAGCCCCAGCATTTT. The encoded protein is CASSPPGQIGYQPQHF.

The V call is TRBV5-1, the J call TRBJ1-3; D may be TRBD1 (5 bases). Per germline, CDR1 SGHRS and CDR2 YFSETQ. With 0 bases removed from V and 4 bases from J, the gap between germline ends came to 14 bases. The CDR3 covers 16 residues. DNA for the CDR3: TGCGCCAGCAGCTTGGCAGGGCAGGGTGAAGGAAACACCATATATTTT. This codes for CASSLAGQGEGNTIYF.

The genes are TRBV10-3 and TRBJ2-1; 7 positions agree with TRBD2. Germline V gene lookup returns CDR1 ENHRY and CDR2 SYGVKD. Unmatched junction bases numbered 6, after V lost 6 bases and J lost 7 bases. This CDR3 is built from 13 residues. The CDR3 loop reads CAIRSGTNNEQFF. The CDR3 DNA follows: TGTGCCATCAGGTCCGGGACTAATAATGAGCAGTTCTTC.

The chain recombines TRBV11-2 with TRBJ2-3; 14 bases are a match to TRBD2. V shed 5 bases, J shed 1 base, and the junction held 5 bases outside the gene matches. Germline CDR1 reads SGHAT; CDR2 reads FQNNGV. The CDR3 loop spans 17 amino acids. CDR3 residues: CASSPRLAGGGTDTQYF. CDR3 bases: TGTGCCAGCAGCCCCCGACTAGCGGGAGGGGGCACAGATACGCAGTATTTT.

A single count supports this clone. The chain joins TRBV5-4 to TRBJ2-7; 13 nucleotides line up with TRBD2. From germline, CDR1 is SGHNT and CDR2 YYREEE (reference sequence). The CDR3 covers 17 residues. V trimming: 4 bases; J trimming: 0 bases; junction bases outside the gene matches: 7. The DNA for the CDR3 is TGTGCCAGCAGCCGAGGGACTAGCGGGAAACTCTCCTACGAGCAGTACTTC. This translates into CASSRGTSGKLSYEQYF.

This clone was found once. The chain couples TRBV28 to TRBJ2-4, with 10 positions matching TRBD2. Losses at the gene ends were 6 bases for V and 9 bases for J; bases not matched to a gene: 8. The CDR3 runs 14 residues. Germline lookup yields CDR1 MDHEN and CDR2 SYDVKM. This CDR3 is CASRTLAGGGIQYF. CDR3 nucleotide sequence: TGTGCCAGCAGGACCTTAGCGGGAGGCGGCATTCAGTACTTC.

The chain recombines TRBV19 with TRBJ2-1; maybe TRBD2 (5 bases). V lost 10 bases to trimming and J lost 7 bases, with 20 bases between them. CDR1 LNHDA and CDR2 SQIVND come from the germline V gene (reference sequence). CDR3 length: 14 residues. CDR3 residues: CATKAEAQANEQFF. CDR3 DNA: TGTGCCACTAAAGCGGAGGCCCAGGCGAATGAGCAGTTCTTC.

This clone was found once. The chain combines TRBV4-1 with TRBJ2-7; D gene unclear. V was pared by 0 bases and J by 4 bases, with 16 bases between. The CDR3 runs 16 residues. Germline CDR1 reads MGHRA; CDR2 reads YSYEKL. The CDR3, as DNA: TGCGCCAGCAGCCAAGACATTGCGGCCAGTCAATACGAGCAGTACTTC. This codes for CASSQDIAASQYEQYF.

Only a few counts were recorded for this clone. The rearrangement uses TRBV19 and TRBJ2-2; D is ambiguous. The CDR3 is 15 amino acids. Between the trimmed V and J ends, which lost 10 bases and 2 bases, there was a span of 17 bases. The germline CDR1 and CDR2 sequences are LNHDA and SQIVND (reference sequence). The CDR3 DNA reads as TGTGCCACGACGAGGCACGCTGATAACACCGGGGAGCTGTTTTTT. This encodes CATTRHADNTGELFF.

This chain joins TRBV11-2 and TRBJ2-1; 7 bases line up with TRBD2. J gave up 6 bases and V 5 bases, and 4 bases lay outside the gene matches. Germline values: CDR1 SGHAT, CDR2 FQNNGV. The CDR3 is 13 residues long. CDR3 loop: CASSPGLFNEQFF. The CDR3 region has the DNA TGTGCCAGCAGCCCGGGACTATTCAATGAGCAGTTCTTC.

In its sample, this clone was seen once. This rearrangement joins TRBV6-6 to TRBJ2-5, with D tentatively TRBD2 (6 bases). The germline V gene encodes CDR1 MNHNY and CDR2 SVGAGI (reference sequence). The CDR3 has 15 residues. Between the trimmed V and J ends, which lost 0 bases and 5 bases, there was a span of 13 bases. The CDR3 nucleotides read TGTGCCAGCAGTTACTCGGCTACCGGAGGGGAGACCCAGTACTTC. Translation gives CASSYSATGGETQYF.